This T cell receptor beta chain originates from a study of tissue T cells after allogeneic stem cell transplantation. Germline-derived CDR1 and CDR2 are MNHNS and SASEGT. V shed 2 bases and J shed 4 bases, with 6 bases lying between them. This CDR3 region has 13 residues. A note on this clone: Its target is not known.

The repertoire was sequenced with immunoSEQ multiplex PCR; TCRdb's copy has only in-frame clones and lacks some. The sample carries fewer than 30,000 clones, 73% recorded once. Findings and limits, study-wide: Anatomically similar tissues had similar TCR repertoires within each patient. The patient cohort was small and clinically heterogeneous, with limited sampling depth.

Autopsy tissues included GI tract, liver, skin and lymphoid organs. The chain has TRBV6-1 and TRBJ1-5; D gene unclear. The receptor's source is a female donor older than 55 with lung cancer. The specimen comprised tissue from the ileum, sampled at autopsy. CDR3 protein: CASSEIGNQPQHF. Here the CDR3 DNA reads TGTGCCAGCAGTGAAATCGGGAATCAGCCCCAGCATTTT.